This T cell receptor beta chain was obtained from a study of cytomegalovirus exposure and HLA in healthy donors. Study outcomes and limitations: In all likelihood, a cluster of highly shared sequence variants was a sequencing artifact.

This CDR3 has 17 residues. Germline values: CDR1 KGHSH, CDR2 LQKENI. Concerning this clone: Its target is unknown. An end of the junction does not agree with germline; a read error may underlie this.

PCR was performed using 60 Vbeta and 13 Jbeta primers. Some clones are missing from TCRdb's copy, which holds only in-frame ones; the method was immunoSEQ multiplex PCR. The data contain under 200,000 clones, around 80% of them singletons. Sequenced: PBMCs. The chain uses TRBV18 and TRBJ1-4, with 9 bases aligning to TRBD1. The receptor was derived from a woman in her twenties or thirties in good health and CMV-seropositive. The CDR3 sequence: CASSPLGTGRGGEKLFF. CDR3 DNA: TGTGCCAGCTCTCCACTAGGGACAGGGAGAGGAGGTGAAAAACTGTTTTTT.